The TCR beta chain described here comes from a study of early T cells in non-severe SARS-CoV-2 infection. The overall study: The sequenced material was bulk RNA from unsorted whole blood, and its chains were unpaired. Study-level findings and limits: VDJdb matching favored anti-spike CD8 responses, missing private and CD4 specificities.

Unique molecular identifiers were added to individual cDNA molecules. Using its own MiXCR run on the 5' RACE reads, TCRdb lists one record per CDR3 protein. This table has some 90,000 distinct CDR3 sequences, around 14% appearing once. V lost 11 bases to trimming and J lost 0 bases, with 13 bases between them. Germline assignment: CDR1 MNHEY and CDR2 SVGAGI. This CDR3 has 13 amino acids. Only a few counts were recorded for this clonotype. The antigen is not known. This receptor was taken from an adult who was a healthcare worker with PCR-confirmed SARS-CoV-2 infection or an uninfected control (not recorded which). The chain carries TRBV6-5 and TRBJ1-1; TRBD1 is a possible D gene (6 bases). The sequenced sample consisted of whole blood. The CDR3 sequence is CASRTVMNTEAFF. The CDR3, as DNA: TGTGCCTCCCGGACAGTCATGAACACTGAAGCTTTCTTT.